The 5 T cell receptor beta chains below come from one sample, sequenced in a study of cytomegalovirus exposure and HLA in healthy donors. PCR primers comprised 60 Vbeta and 13 Jbeta primers. Using immunoSEQ multiplex PCR, the repertoire was profiled, and TCRdb retains in-frame clones only, with some absent. The data contain about 110,000 clones, under 80% of them seen just once; the ten biggest clones take up about 14%. The sequenced sample was PBMCs. These receptors originate from a woman aged 40 to 49 in good health and CMV-seropositive.

The rearrangement joins TRBV5-6 to TRBJ1-6, with D possibly TRBD1 on 6 matching bases. CDR1 SGHDT and CDR2 YYEEEE come from the germline V gene. V was trimmed by 3 bases and J by 8 bases, leaving 12 bases between them. This CDR3 region has 14 residues. The DNA for the CDR3 is TGTGCCAGCAGCTCCCGGGACAACTATTCACCCCTCCACTTT. Protein product: CASSSRDNYSPLHF.

Comment on this clone: The germline gene is not matched at one end of the junction; a read error may be the cause. The chain has TRBV29-1 and TRBJ2-5; perhaps TRBD2 as D (5 bases). Germline V gene sequence: CDR1 SQVTM, CDR2 ANQGSEA. The length of the CDR3 is 12 residues. CDR3 bases: TGCAGCATTGAGGGCGTGACGGAGACCCAGTACTTC. Residues: CSIEGVTETQYF.

The chain has TRBV6-5 and TRBJ1-2, with 8 bases fitting TRBD1. The CDR3 has 16 amino acids. Looked up from germline, CDR1 is MNHEY and CDR2 is SVGAGI. V gave up 2 bases and J gave up 4 bases; unmatched junction bases: 9. This chain's CDR3 is CASSYQTGAGGYGYTF. The CDR3 DNA reads TGTGCCAGCAGTTACCAGACAGGGGCAGGGGGCTATGGCTACACCTTC.

This clone is a singleton in its sample. The V gene is TRBV15, the J gene TRBJ1-3; D uncertain. The CDR3 extends over 15 amino acids. Trimming removed 0 bases at V and 0 bases at J, with 6 bases between. Per germline, CDR1 LNHNV and CDR2 YYDKDF (reference sequence). In nucleotides, the CDR3 is TGTGCCACCAGCAGAGATCCCGGCTCTGGAAACACCATATATTTT. Residues: CATSRDPGSGNTIYF. The full variable domain, rest sourced from reference TRBV15 and TRBJ1-3, is DAMVIQNPRYQVTQFGKPVTLSCSQTLNHNVMYWYQQKSSQAPKLLFHYYDKDFNNEADTPDNFQSRRPNTSFCFLDIRSPGLGDTAMYLCATSRDPGSGNTIYFGEGSWLTVV.

Written as DNA, the CDR3 is TGTGCCAGCAGTGTGGGGGACAGGGCATACAATGAGCAGTTCTTC. It codes for CASSVGDRAYNEQFF. The chain links TRBV2 to TRBJ2-1; 9 nucleotides line up with TRBD1. CDR1 is SNHLY and CDR2 is FYNNEI in the germline V gene. Unmatched junction bases numbered 5, after V lost 4 bases and J lost 4 bases. The CDR3 is 15 amino acids.